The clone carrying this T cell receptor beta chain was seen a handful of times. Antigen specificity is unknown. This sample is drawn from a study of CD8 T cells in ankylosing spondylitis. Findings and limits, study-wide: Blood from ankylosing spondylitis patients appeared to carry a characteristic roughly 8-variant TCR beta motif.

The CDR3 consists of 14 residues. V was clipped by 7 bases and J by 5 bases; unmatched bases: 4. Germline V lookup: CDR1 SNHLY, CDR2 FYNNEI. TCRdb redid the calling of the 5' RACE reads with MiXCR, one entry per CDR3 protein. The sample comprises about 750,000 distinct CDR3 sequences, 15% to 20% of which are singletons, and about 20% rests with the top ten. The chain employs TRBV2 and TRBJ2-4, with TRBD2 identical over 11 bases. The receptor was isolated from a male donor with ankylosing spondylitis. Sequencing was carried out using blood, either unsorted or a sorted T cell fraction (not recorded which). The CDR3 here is CASTPLAGENIQYF. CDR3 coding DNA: TGTGCCAGCACCCCACTAGCGGGGGAAAACATTCAGTACTTC.